Each of the 23 T cell receptor beta chains below was sequenced from the same sample in a study of T-cell memory formation after mild COVID-19. TCRdb ran MiXCR on the 5' RACE reads and lists one entry per CDR3 protein. The data hold tens of thousands of distinct CDR3 sequences, with approximately 12% observed a single time. Sequencing used PBMCs or a T cell subset sorted from them (not recorded which). The receptors come from a man between 18 and 29 years old who had mild COVID-19 (a few samples of this study predate the infection). Cell type and time point are not known.

Ten or more counts support this clonotype. The gene calls are TRBV7-8 and TRBJ2-3; D ambiguous. This CDR3 has 14 amino acids. Trimming pared 4 bases from V and 1 base from J, leaving 9 bases between. From germline, CDR1 is SGHVS and CDR2 FQNEAQ. The CDR3 coding sequence is TGTGCCAGCAGCTCTCGGCCTCGCACAGATACGCAGTATTTT. It encodes CASSSRPRTDTQYF.

This clonotype was detected ten times or more. This chain joins TRBV4-2 and TRBJ2-2; the match to TRBD1 covers 7 bases. The CDR3 loop spans 15 amino acids. Germline V lookup: CDR1 LGHNA, CDR2 YNFKEQ. After removal of 1 base from V and 6 bases from J, the junction contained 5 bases not matched to a gene. This CDR3 reads CASSQGHRGAGELFF. CDR3 DNA sequence: TGTGCCAGCAGCCAAGGTCACAGGGGCGCCGGGGAGCTGTTTTTT.

This clonotype was seen more than once but under ten times. The V call is TRBV7-6, the J call TRBJ2-5; weak D call: TRBD1 (6 bases). The V end lost 4 bases, the J end lost 5 bases, and 11 bases lay between the germline ends. Germline CDR1 is SGHVS and CDR2 is FNYEAQ. This CDR3 is 13 amino acids long. In DNA form, the CDR3 reads TGTGCCAGCAGCTCAGGGGCTTGGGAGACCCAGTACTTC. It translates to CASSSGAWETQYF. Full variable domain (remainder filled in from reference TRBV7-6 and TRBJ2-5): GAGVSQSPRYKVTKRGQDVALRCDPISGHVSLYWYRQALGQGPEFLTYFNYEAQQDKSGLPNDRFSAERPEGSISTLTIQRTEQRDSAMYRCASSSGAWETQYFGPGTRLLVL.

This clonotype was recorded many times. The chain joins TRBV28 to TRBJ1-1, with a possible D match to TRBD1 (5 bases). From germline, CDR1 is MDHEN and CDR2 SYDVKM. Between the trimmed V and J ends, which lost 1 base and 8 bases, there was a span of 11 bases. The CDR3 is 13 residues long. The CDR3 DNA reads TGTGCCAGCAGTTTATCCCGCGGGGGGGAAGCTTTCTTT. This translates into CASSLSRGGEAFF.

V and J are TRBV20-1 and TRBJ2-2; no firm D call. V was cut by 1 base and J by 3 bases, with 3 bases left in between. Germline V lookup: CDR1 DFQATT, CDR2 SNEGSKA (reference sequence). The CDR3 runs to 12 residues. The CDR3 loop is CSARADTGELFF. The CDR3 DNA reads TGCAGTGCTAGAGCCGACACCGGGGAGCTGTTTTTT.

This clonotype was found many times. The chain carries TRBV5-6 and TRBJ2-5; D may be TRBD1 or TRBD2 (5 bases each). The germline V gene has CDR1 SGHDT and CDR2 YYEEEE. This CDR3 spans 14 amino acids. The ends were cut back, 4 bases at V and 10 bases at J, with 20 bases in the middle. The CDR3 sequence: CASSPTGRYLVQYF. The CDR3 DNA follows: TGTGCCAGCAGCCCGACGGGGCGGTATTTAGTCCAGTACTTC. Full variable domain (remainder filled in from reference TRBV5-6 and TRBJ2-5): DAGVTQSPTHLIKTRGQQVTLRCSPKSGHDTVSWYQQALGQGPQFIFQYYEEEERQRGNFPDRFSGHQFPNYSSELNVNALLLGDSALYLCASSPTGRYLVQYFGPGTRLLVL.

This clonotype has a count of ten or more. In DNA form, the CDR3 reads TGTGCCAGCAGCTTAGTCACAGGGGGCTCCTACGAGCAGTACTTC. It translates to CASSLVTGGSYEQYF. The rearrangement uses TRBV7-2 and TRBJ2-7; 8 bases agree with TRBD1. After removal of 1 base from V and 0 bases from J, the junction contained 2 bases not matched to a gene. The length of the CDR3 is 15 residues. The germline V gene has CDR1 SGHTA and CDR2 FQGNSA. The full variable domain, its missing parts supplied by reference TRBV7-2 and TRBJ2-7, is GAGVSQSPSNKVTEKGKDVELRCDPISGHTALYWYRQSLGQGLEFLIYFQGNSAPDKSGLPSDRFSAERTGGSVSTLTIQRTQQEDSAVYLCASSLVTGGSYEQYFGPGTRLTVT.

There are many counts of this clonotype. The V gene is TRBV20-1, the J gene TRBJ2-4; D unclear. CDR1 is DFQATT, CDR2 SNEGSKA, per germline (reference sequence). This CDR3 spans 13 amino acids. Trimming removed 0 bases from V and 2 bases from J, with 5 bases in between. CDR3 in amino acids: CSAREITKNIQYF. CDR3 DNA: TGCAGTGCTAGAGAGATCACCAAAAACATTCAGTACTTC.

In its sample, this clonotype was seen many times. This rearrangement joins TRBV5-1 to TRBJ2-3; 8 bases line up with TRBD2. In germline, CDR1 is SGHRS, CDR2 YFSETQ. V was pared by 7 bases and J by 1 base, with 8 bases of the junction left unmatched. The CDR3 is made up of 15 amino acids. CDR3 region: CASQAGGVGTDTQYF. In DNA, the CDR3 is TGCGCCAGCCAGGCGGGGGGCGTCGGCACAGATACGCAGTATTTT.

The genes are TRBV28 and TRBJ1-4; the D gene is possibly TRBD1 (6 bases). The germline V gene encodes CDR1 MDHEN and CDR2 SYDVKM. Trimming shortened V by 3 bases and J by 7 bases, and 12 bases separated the two germline ends. This CDR3 has 14 residues. The CDR3 spells CASSFGGLSEKLFF. In DNA, the CDR3 is TGTGCCAGCAGTTTTGGGGGGCTCAGTGAAAAACTGTTTTTT. Using reference TRBV28 and TRBJ1-4 for the parts outside the CDR3, the full variable domain is DVKVTQSSRYLVKRTGEKVFLECVQDMDHENMFWYRQDPGLGLRLIYFSYDVKMKEKGDIPEGYSVSREKKERFSLILESASTNQTSMYLCASSFGGLSEKLFFGSGTQLSVL.

This clonotype has just a few counts. The chain is built from TRBV7-2 and TRBJ1-1, with TRBD1 identical over 7 bases. The germline V gene has CDR1 SGHTA and CDR2 FQGNSA. The junction had 12 bases not matched to a gene; V was cut back by 5 bases and J by 6 bases. The CDR3 is 15 residues long. The CDR3 is CASSPYTGTDSEAFF. Written as DNA, the CDR3 is TGTGCCAGCAGCCCTTATACCGGGACAGATTCTGAAGCTTTCTTT. The full variable domain, with the rest looked up from reference TRBV7-2 and TRBJ1-1, is GAGVSQSPSNKVTEKGKDVELRCDPISGHTALYWYRQSLGQGLEFLIYFQGNSAPDKSGLPSDRFSAERTGGSVSTLTIQRTQQEDSAVYLCASSPYTGTDSEAFFGQGTRLTVV.

This clonotype is termed medium-sized. V gene TRBV5-6 combines with J gene TRBJ2-7, with D possibly being TRBD1 or TRBD2 (5 bases each). This CDR3 is built from 14 residues. The V end was cut by 4 bases, the J end by 2 bases, with 13 bases between. CDR1 and CDR2 from the germline V gene are SGHDT and YYEEEE. The CDR3, as DNA: TGTGCCAGCAGCGTTGGGGACGGACCCTACGAGCAGTACTTC. Amino acids: CASSVGDGPYEQYF.

This clonotype was detected only a few times. DNA of the CDR3: TGTGCCAGCAGTTACTCGAGTGGGGTCTATGGCTACACCTTC. Translating gives CASSYSSGVYGYTF. The chain employs TRBV6-5 and TRBJ1-2, with D hard to call. The ends were cut back, 0 bases at V and 4 bases at J, with 9 bases in the middle. The length of the CDR3 is 14 residues. Per germline, CDR1 MNHEY and CDR2 SVGAGI.

This clonotype was seen only a few times. The genes are TRBV4-1 and TRBJ1-2; D ambiguous. Germline V CDR1 and CDR2: MGHRA, YSYEKL. This CDR3 is built from 12 residues. With 8 bases removed from V and 4 bases from J, the gap between germline ends came to 11 bases. The CDR3 protein is CASGEYSYGYTF. The CDR3 DNA sequence: TGCGCCAGCGGTGAATACAGCTATGGCTACACCTTC.

This clonotype was observed at least ten times. The chain combines TRBV7-3 with TRBJ2-1; D possibly corresponds to TRBD2 (6 bases). The CDR3 has 12 amino acids. Germline assignment: CDR1 SGHTA and CDR2 FQGTGA. V lost 5 bases to trimming and J lost 9 bases, with 11 bases between them. CDR3 DNA sequence: TGTGCCAGCAGCCGGATGGGGGGTGAGCAGTTCTTC. It translates to CASSRMGGEQFF.

Note on this clonotype: A read error may explain this, as a much larger clone is one base away. V and J are TRBV15 and TRBJ2-6; D gene uncertain. V was cut by 6 bases and J by 0 bases, with 3 bases left in between. CDR3 length: 13 residues. The V gene's germline CDR1 is LNHNV and CDR2 YYDKDF (reference sequence). As DNA, the CDR3 is TGTGCCACCAGGCTCTCTGGGGCCAACGTCCTGACTTTC. It codes for CATRLSGANVLTF.

V is TRBV29-1 and J is TRBJ1-1, with D unresolved. V lost 8 bases and J 1 base, leaving 11 bases between the germline ends. CDR1 and CDR2 (germline): SQVTM, ANQGSEA. There are 12 residues in the CDR3. CDR3 coding DNA: TGCAGCTACTGCGAGGGGAACACTGAAGCTTTCTTT. The encoded protein is CSYCEGNTEAFF.

This clonotype was seen only a few times. The chain has TRBV4-1 and TRBJ1-1, with 7 bases matching TRBD1. The V and J ends lost 0 bases and 9 bases, in that order; junction bases with no gene match: 4. The CDR3 is 13 residues long. From germline, CDR1 is MGHRA and CDR2 YSYEKL. CDR3 residues: CASSQEGGRKAFF. DNA of the CDR3: TGCGCCAGCAGCCAAGAAGGGGGCAGAAAAGCTTTCTTT.

This chain joins TRBV4-2 and TRBJ1-2, with 7 bases lining up with TRBD1. The trim removed 1 base at V and 6 bases at J, leaving 5 bases unmatched. CDR3 length: 14 amino acids. The germline V gene encodes CDR1 LGHNA and CDR2 YNFKEQ. The CDR3 coding sequence is TGTGCCAGCAGCCAAGCCACAGGGGAGGATGGCTACACCTTC. Translated: CASSQATGEDGYTF.

This rearrangement joins TRBV6-6 to TRBJ1-5, with TRBD1 as a possible D gene (5 bases). The CDR3 covers 19 residues. Per germline, CDR1 MNHNY and CDR2 SVGAGI (reference sequence). The V end was cut by 3 bases, the J end by 5 bases, with 26 bases between. CDR3 DNA sequence: TGTGCCAGCAGTTATAGGATAGGTCAGGGTTCGTTCGGGTATCAGCCCCAGCATTTT. This gives the protein CASSYRIGQGSFGYQPQHF.

This clonotype was detected a few times. The rearrangement links TRBV9 to TRBJ1-2; D not certain. Per the germline V gene, CDR1 is SGDLS and CDR2 is YYNGEE. V was clipped by 7 bases and J by 3 bases, with 22 bases between them. The CDR3 runs to 16 residues. The CDR3 DNA is TGTGCCAGCTCCCTGGGAGGGTGGAGATTCGACTATGGCTACACCTTC. It encodes CASSLGGWRFDYGYTF.

This clonotype was recorded many times. V usage is TRBV27 and J usage is TRBJ2-2, with 8 bases lining up with TRBD2. The CDR3 runs 15 residues. J gave up 5 bases and V 5 bases, and 7 bases lay outside the gene matches. CDR1 is MNHEY and CDR2 is SMNVEV in the germline V gene (reference sequence). CDR3 DNA: TGTGCCAGCAGTCCGGGACTAGTTGGAACCGGGGAGCTGTTTTTT. Amino acids: CASSPGLVGTGELFF.

This sequence joins TRBV12-3 or TRBV12-4 and TRBJ2-1; possibly TRBD1 or TRBD2 for D (5 bases each). Trimming stripped 4 bases from V and 8 bases from J, with 12 bases between. The CDR3 contains 13 residues. CDR3 nucleotide sequence: TGTGCCAGCAGTTCCCGGGGCCCCTATGAGCAGTTCTTC. It encodes CASSSRGPYEQFF.